The 25 T cell receptor beta chains below all came from one sample that was sequenced in a study of neurological immune-mediated disorders. TCRdb reprocessed the 5' RACE reads via MiXCR and lists one record per CDR3 protein. The sample contains 53,000 or so distinct CDR3 sequences, roughly 13% of which appear only once. The source material was PBMCs. All receptors derive from a woman aged 60 to 75 with HTLV-1-associated myelopathy (HAM/TSP).

This clonotype was counted ten times or more. This sequence joins TRBV24-1 and TRBJ1-5; D possibly corresponds to TRBD1 (5 bases). V was trimmed by 4 bases and J by 3 bases, leaving 15 bases between them. The germline V gene has CDR1 KGHDR and CDR2 SFDVKD. The CDR3 consists of 16 residues. In nucleotides, the CDR3 is TGTGCCACCAGTGACTGGGACCCCGGGGCCAATCAGCCCCAGCATTTT. Its protein is CATSDWDPGANQPQHF.

This clonotype has ten or more counts. The genes are TRBV28 and TRBJ1-3; 8 positions agree with TRBD1. CDR1 and CDR2 from the germline V gene are MDHEN and SYDVKM. After removal of 4 bases from V and 0 bases from J, the junction contained 8 bases not matched to a gene. The CDR3 has 17 amino acids. CDR3 loop: CASSSAGTGYSGNTIYF. CDR3 coding DNA: TGTGCCAGCAGTTCTGCCGGGACAGGCTACTCTGGAAACACCATATATTTT.

This clonotype was detected many times. The chain joins TRBV12-3 or TRBV12-4 to TRBJ1-2, with 7 positions matching TRBD1. The CDR3 has 15 residues. Trimming took 5 bases from V and 1 from J; bases not matched to a gene: 7. CDR3 DNA sequence: TGTGCCAGCAGTCCCAGGACAGGAATTAACTATGGCTACACCTTC. It yields the protein CASSPRTGINYGYTF.

This clonotype has a count of ten or more. The rearrangement joins TRBV20-1 to TRBJ2-1; 9 bases match TRBD1. V gave up 6 bases and J gave up 6 bases; unmatched junction bases: 9. Germline V gene data show CDR1 as DFQATT and CDR2 as SNEGSKA (reference sequence). The CDR3 runs to 14 residues. The CDR3 protein is CSATGTGLGNEQFF. The CDR3 DNA sequence: TGCAGTGCAACCGGGACAGGGCTGGGCAATGAGCAGTTCTTC.

There are many counts of this clonotype. The J gene is TRBJ2-7, the V gene TRBV4-1; D possibly corresponds to TRBD1 (6 bases). V lost 1 base to trimming and J lost 3 bases, with 13 bases between them. The CDR3 totals 15 residues. Germline lookup yields CDR1 MGHRA and CDR2 YSYEKL. The chain's CDR3 is CASSQGGGSNYEQYF. The CDR3 DNA follows: TGCGCCAGCAGCCAAGGAGGGGGTTCAAACTACGAGCAGTACTTC.

This clonotype has just a few counts. This may be a read error, as it is one base from a much larger clone. The rearrangement uses TRBV12-3 or TRBV12-4 and TRBJ2-2; a possible D gene is TRBD1 (6 bases). The CDR3 runs to 15 residues. This CDR3 reads CASSPPGQSTRELFF. The CDR3 DNA reads as TGTGCCAGCAGTCCACCGGGACAAAGCACCCGGGAGCTGTTTTTT.

Ten or more counts support this clonotype. V is TRBV7-2 and J is TRBJ2-5; D may be TRBD2 (6 bases). V gave up 2 bases and J gave up 2 bases, with 18 bases separating them. Per germline, CDR1 SGHTA and CDR2 FQGNSA. There are 17 residues in the CDR3. Written as DNA, the CDR3 is TGTGCCAGCAGCTTACTACGGGGGAGAGAATTTCAAGAGACCCAGTACTTC. It is translated as CASSLLRGREFQETQYF.

This clonotype was seen many times. The DNA is omitted, as the CDR3 cannot be located on it reliably, and the CDR3 follows TCRdb's listing. This chain connects TRBV5-1 to TRBJ2-1; the D segment call TRBD2 is taken from the table without a DNA check. Per germline, CDR1 SGHRS and CDR2 YFSETQ. The CDR3 has 16 residues if both end residues are counted. The CDR3 here is CASSLGVANFGNEQFF.

This clonotype was seen ten or more times. The chain has TRBV20-1 and TRBJ2-1, with a tentative D call TRBD2 (5 bases). Trimming took off 5 bases at V and 0 bases at J, with 17 bases between the two ends. Germline V gene lookup returns CDR1 DFQATT and CDR2 SNEGSKA (reference sequence). This CDR3 has 16 amino acids. CDR3 nucleotide sequence: TGCAGTGCTGGGTGGGCGGGCGCTAGCTCCTACAATGAGCAGTTCTTC. Its translation: CSAGWAGASSYNEQFF.

Ten or more counts support this clonotype. The chain joins TRBV24-1 to TRBJ2-7, with a tentative D call TRBD1 (6 bases). In germline, CDR1 is KGHDR, CDR2 SFDVKD. V was trimmed by 4 bases and J by 8 bases, leaving 14 bases between them. This CDR3 has 13 residues. CDR3 sequence reads: CATSDDVQGKQYF. For the CDR3, the DNA is TGTGCCACCAGTGACGATGTACAGGGAAAGCAGTACTTC.

This clonotype showed up many times. The chain has TRBV18 and TRBJ1-2, with D hard to call. Germline lookup yields CDR1 KGHSH and CDR2 LQKENI. Deletions cut 6 bases from V and 3 bases from J, with 11 bases between. The CDR3 spans 13 residues. This CDR3 is CASSPTSDYGYTF. The CDR3 DNA sequence: TGTGCCAGCTCTCCTACTTCAGACTATGGCTACACCTTC. Combining the CDR3 with reference TRBV18 and TRBJ1-2 gives the whole variable domain NAGVMQNPRHLVRRRGQEARLRCSPMKGHSHVYWYRQLPEEGLKFMVYLQKENIIDESGMPKERFSAEFPKEGPSILRIQQVVRGDSAAYFCASSPTSDYGYTFGSGTRLTVV.

This clonotype was counted many times. V gene TRBV14 combines with J gene TRBJ1-3; D is unresolved. Germline CDR1 is SGHDN and CDR2 is FVKESK. The CDR3 has 16 amino acids. V was trimmed by 2 bases and J by 3 bases, leaving 14 bases between them. CDR3: CASSQMGKGVGNTIYF. DNA of the CDR3: TGTGCCAGCAGCCAAATGGGAAAAGGAGTTGGAAACACCATATATTTT.

This clonotype has ten or more counts. The chain recombines TRBV20-1 with TRBJ2-1, with 7 positions matching TRBD2. The CDR3 length is 15 residues. Germline V CDR1 and CDR2: DFQATT, SNEGSKA (reference sequence). The trim removed 6 bases at V and 1 base at J, leaving 9 bases unmatched. For the CDR3, the DNA is TGCAGTGCCACAATCGGGACTACTTCCTACAATGAGCAGTTCTTC. Its translation: CSATIGTTSYNEQFF.

This clonotype showed up just a few times. This rearrangement joins TRBV5-6 to TRBJ2-1; D is tentatively TRBD1 or TRBD2 (5 bases each). This CDR3 spans 15 amino acids. Trimming removed 2 bases at V and 4 bases at J, with 13 bases between. The germline gives CDR1 SGHDT, CDR2 YYEEEE. The CDR3 loop reads CASSFSGPSYNEQFF. CDR3 nucleotides: TGTGCCAGCAGCTTCTCGGGACCATCTTACAATGAGCAGTTCTTC.

This clonotype showed up just once. The chain carries TRBV29-1 and TRBJ2-3; D is uncertain. The CDR3 is 14 residues long. CDR1 is SQVTM and CDR2 is ANQGSEA in the germline V gene. V was trimmed by 2 bases and J by 5 bases, leaving 14 bases between them. The chain's CDR3 is CSVELAAIRDTQYF. DNA for the CDR3: TGCAGCGTTGAATTGGCTGCTATCCGAGATACGCAGTATTTT.

About this clonotype itself: With a much larger clone just one base away, this may be a read error. DNA for the CDR3: TGCGCCAGCAGGGGTAGCGGGAGGATAGATGAGCATTTCTTC. Translation: CASRGSGRIDEHFF. The chain combines TRBV5-1 with TRBJ2-1; TRBD2 aligns across 10 bases. CDR1 is SGHRS and CDR2 is YFSETQ in the germline V gene. CDR3 length: 14 amino acids.

This chain joins TRBV20-1 and TRBJ2-4; TRBD2 matches at 10 bases. The CDR3 covers 17 residues. The germline gives CDR1 DFQATT, CDR2 SNEGSKA (reference sequence). J gave up 2 bases and V 0 bases, and 7 bases lay outside the gene matches. In nucleotides, the CDR3 is TGCAGTGCTAGAGATATGAGCGGGGGGGCTCCCAAAAACATTCAGTACTTC. Its translation: CSARDMSGGAPKNIQYF.

In its sample, this clonotype was seen many times. Here the CDR3 DNA reads TGTGCCAGCAGCTTGACAGGGCCCAACACCGGGGAGCTGTTTTTT. This codes for CASSLTGPNTGELFF. The chain joins TRBV7-9 to TRBJ2-2, with 7 bases aligning to TRBD1. The CDR3 consists of 15 residues. Trimming took 3 bases from V and 2 from J; bases not matched to a gene: 3. CDR1 and CDR2 (germline): SEHNR, FQNEAQ (reference sequence). Looking up the rest from reference TRBV7-9 and TRBJ2-2 gives the full variable domain: DTGVSQNPRHKITKRGQNVTFRCDPISEHNRLYWYRQTLGQGPEFLTYFQNEAQLEKSRLLSDRFSAERPKGSFSTLEIQRTEQGDSAMYLCASSLTGPNTGELFFGEGSRLTVL.

V usage is TRBV5-1 and J usage is TRBJ2-3; 14 positions match TRBD2. CDR3 length: 15 residues. The V and J ends lost 4 bases and 7 bases, in that order; junction bases with no gene match: 5. The germline V gene encodes CDR1 SGHRS and CDR2 YFSETQ. This CDR3 reads CASSEGLAGAYTQYF. The DNA of the CDR3 is TGCGCCAGCAGCGAGGGACTAGCGGGAGCGTATACGCAGTATTTT.

To note about this clonotype: A clone one base away is much larger, so this may be a read error. The rearrangement links TRBV5-1 to TRBJ2-2; 7 positions match TRBD2. Germline V gene data show CDR1 as SGHRS and CDR2 as YFSETQ. The CDR3 covers 15 residues. CDR3 sequence: CASSSSGTTTGKLFF. The CDR3 DNA reads TGCGCCAGCAGCTCTTCCGGGACTACTACCGGGAAGCTGTTTTTT.

This clonotype was counted many times. The chain couples TRBV15 to TRBJ1-1, with D hard to call. The germline V and J ends were trimmed by 0 bases and 1 base, with 9 bases remaining between them. CDR1 is LNHNV and CDR2 is YYDKDF in the germline V gene (reference sequence). This CDR3 comprises 15 residues. This CDR3 is CATSREAAPNTEAFF. Here the CDR3 DNA reads TGTGCCACCAGCAGAGAGGCAGCCCCGAACACTGAAGCTTTCTTT.

At least ten counts were recorded for this clonotype. The V and J genes are TRBV28 and TRBJ1-5; D gene unclear. The germline V gene has CDR1 MDHEN and CDR2 SYDVKM. The CDR3 is 14 residues long. Trimming shortened V by 3 bases and J by 2 bases, and 8 bases separated the two germline ends. CDR3 DNA sequence: TGTGCCAGCAGTTTTGGTAGGGGCAATCAGCCCCAGCATTTT. Its protein is CASSFGRGNQPQHF.

This clonotype was counted at least ten times. The genes are TRBV3-1 and TRBJ2-7; the D is unclear. V was trimmed by 3 bases and J by 0 bases, leaving 12 bases between them. The germline gives CDR1 LGHDT, CDR2 YNNKEL (reference sequence). The length of the CDR3 is 15 residues. The CDR3 sequence: CASSQSKHPSYEQYF. The DNA for the CDR3 is TGTGCCAGCAGCCAGAGCAAACACCCCTCCTACGAGCAGTACTTC.

This clonotype was found many times. One end of the junction is discordant with germline, which a read error may explain. J is TRBJ1-2 and V is TRBV7-9; D not resolved. The CDR3 is 8 amino acids. Germline V CDR1 and CDR2: SEHNR, FQNEAQ (reference sequence). CDR3 in amino acids: CASSLGEF. DNA of the CDR3: TGTGCCAGCAGCTTAGGGGAATTC.

CDR3 protein: CSALNPGGVYEQYF. The CDR3 bases are TGCAGTGCCCTCAACCCGGGGGGGGTCTATGAGCAGTACTTC. The chain combines TRBV20-1 with TRBJ2-7, with 8 bases that match TRBD2. CDR1 and CDR2 from the germline V gene are DFQATT and SNEGSKA (reference sequence). The CDR3 is 14 amino acids. Trimming removed 6 bases from V and 7 bases from J; junction bases left unmatched: 14.